The present T cell receptor (beta chain) was sequenced within a study of T cells in Graves' hyperthyroidism and ophthalmopathy. At least ten counts were recorded for this clonotype. From RNA transcripts, TCR beta CDR3 regions were amplified. RT-PCR in the first round (using the HTBI primer set) targeted the TCR CDR3. MiXCR, applied by TCRdb to the multiplex PCR reads, yields one record per CDR3 protein. The sample lists some 440,000 distinct CDR3 sequences, approximately 14% occurring once. V lost 4 bases and J 6 bases, leaving 6 bases between the germline ends. The CDR3 is 12 amino acids. Germline V lookup: CDR1 KGHSH, CDR2 LQKENI.

This TCR came from a woman between 18 and 29 years old with Graves' hyperthyroidism. Input material: blood. The chain recombines TRBV18 with TRBJ1-4; D is unclear. The CDR3 nucleotides are TGTGCCAGCTCACGCGAAGATGAAAAACTGTTTTTT. This sequence encodes CASSREDEKLFF.